Below, 15 T cell receptor beta chains from the same sample are listed, as sequenced in a study of siplizumab effects on memory and regulatory T cells. TCRdb's table, derived via immunoSEQ multiplex PCR, lists solely in-frame clones and lacks some. Seen here are 85,000 or so clones, 95% observed once, and the top ten hold under 20%. The specimen was CD8+ T cells sorted from blood. Receptors were obtained from a human donor in good health.

The chain employs TRBV27 and TRBJ2-4, with D uncertain. This CDR3 is built from 11 residues. From germline, CDR1 is MNHEY and CDR2 SMNVEV (reference sequence). The V end was cut by 7 bases, the J end by 6 bases, with 7 bases between. The CDR3 DNA sequence: TGTGCCAGCATTTTTCGAAACATTCAGTACTTC. This encodes CASIFRNIQYF.

This clone was seen only once. The J gene is TRBJ2-3, the V gene TRBV7-9; 11 nucleotides align to TRBD2. There are 16 residues in the CDR3. V trimming: 5 bases; J trimming: 2 bases; junction bases outside the gene matches: 6. Germline CDR1 and CDR2: SEHNR and FQNEAQ (reference sequence). This CDR3 reads CASSPIAGGPTDTQYF. The CDR3 DNA reads as TGTGCCAGCAGCCCTATAGCGGGAGGGCCCACAGATACGCAGTATTTT.

This rearrangement joins TRBV19 to TRBJ2-7; D possibly corresponds to TRBD1 (6 bases). Germline V gene data show CDR1 as LNHDA and CDR2 as SQIVND (reference sequence). The CDR3 consists of 11 residues. Trimming took off 5 bases at V and 5 bases at J, with 7 bases between the two ends. CDR3 region: CASSPGDEQYF. In DNA, the CDR3 is TGTGCCAGTAGTCCAGGGGACGAGCAGTACTTC.

The chain is built from TRBV13 and TRBJ1-1; D is undetermined. The CDR3 sequence is 12 residues long. Trimming shortened V by 2 bases and J by 8 bases, and 9 bases separated the two germline ends. Germline values: CDR1 PRHDT, CDR2 FYEKMQ (reference sequence). The CDR3 is CASSLMGREAFF. CDR3 DNA: TGTGCCAGCAGCTTAATGGGTAGGGAAGCTTTCTTT.

V is TRBV14 and J is TRBJ2-1; D ambiguous. V lost 3 bases and J 2 bases, leaving 14 bases between the germline ends. In germline, CDR1 is SGHDN, CDR2 FVKESK. This CDR3 spans 16 amino acids. For the CDR3, the DNA is TGTGCCAGCAGCCATAGAGTTAACGCAGCCTACAATGAGCAGTTCTTC. Translation gives CASSHRVNAAYNEQFF.

The chain is built from TRBV7-8 and TRBJ2-1, with D possibly matching TRBD1 (6 bases). The CDR3 runs to 16 residues. V lost 0 bases and J lost 1, with 10 bases in between. Germline V CDR1 and CDR2: SGHVS, FQNEAQ. CDR3 sequence: CASSLASRGSYNEQFF. The DNA for the CDR3 is TGTGCCAGCAGCTTAGCGAGCAGGGGTTCCTACAATGAGCAGTTCTTC.

This rearrangement joins TRBV28 to TRBJ2-2, with TRBD2 matching 10 bases. The length of the CDR3 is 18 residues. Trimming at V came to 0 bases and at J to 4 bases, leaving 8 bases not matched to a gene. CDR1 MDHEN and CDR2 SYDVKM come from the germline V gene. In nucleotides, the CDR3 is TGTGCCAGCAGTTTATGGGGGCTAGCGGGAGAGGTCACCGGGGAGCTGTTTTTT. The encoded protein is CASSLWGLAGEVTGELFF.

This clone rates as medium-sized (0.01 to 0.1%). The V and J genes are TRBV6-1 and TRBJ2-2; D may be TRBD1 (5 bases). The V and J ends lost 1 base and 6 bases respectively, with 15 bases between them. Germline-derived CDR1 and CDR2 are MNHNS and SASEGT. CDR3 length: 16 residues. CDR3 coding DNA: TGTGCCAGCAGTGAAGTCCAGGGTGTAAGGGCCGGGGAGCTGTTTTTT. Its translation: CASSEVQGVRAGELFF.

The V and J genes are TRBV9 and TRBJ1-2, with 12 nucleotides matching TRBD1. J was trimmed by 6 bases and V by 3 bases; bases with no gene match: 9. CDR1 and CDR2 from the germline V gene are SGDLS and YYNGEE. CDR3 length: 16 amino acids. DNA for the CDR3: TGTGCCAGCAGCGAACCCGGGACAGGGGGCCTCCATGGCTACACCTTC. It yields the protein CASSEPGTGGLHGYTF.

CDR3 sequence reads: CASSLPLAGARETQYF. DNA of the CDR3: TGTGCCAGCAGCCTCCCCTTAGCGGGAGCCAGAGAGACCCAGTACTTC. The chain employs TRBV28 and TRBJ2-5; 9 bases fit TRBD2. CDR1 is MDHEN and CDR2 is SYDVKM in the germline V gene. Germline trimming cut 6 bases from V and 4 bases from J; bases unmatched to any gene: 12. This CDR3 has 16 residues.

The rearrangement uses TRBV28 and TRBJ2-1; 10 bases fit TRBD1. CDR1 and CDR2 from the germline V gene are MDHEN and SYDVKM. The CDR3 totals 13 residues. The V gene end was trimmed by 8 bases and the J gene end by 8 bases; junction bases not matched to a gene: 6. The CDR3 protein is CASGQGDGYEQFF. As DNA, the CDR3 is TGTGCCAGCGGACAGGGGGACGGCTATGAGCAGTTCTTC.

The chain has TRBV19 and TRBJ2-7; TRBD1 aligns across 7 bases. Germline values: CDR1 LNHDA, CDR2 SQIVND (reference sequence). V lost 4 bases and J lost 0; bases outside the gene matches: 15. The CDR3 has 18 residues. The CDR3 coding sequence is TGTGCCAGTAGTAACCGACTCCGTAGGGACAGAAACTCCTACGAGCAGTACTTC. Protein sequence: CASSNRLRRDRNSYEQYF.

The rearrangement links TRBV18 to TRBJ2-2; D unclear. V lost 3 bases and J 0 bases, leaving 14 bases between the germline ends. From germline, CDR1 is KGHSH and CDR2 LQKENI. CDR3 length: 17 amino acids. CDR3 nucleotides: TGTGCCAGCTCACCGCCCACAAGGACGACGAACACCGGGGAGCTGTTTTTT. It yields the protein CASSPPTRTTNTGELFF.

The rearrangement links TRBV7-3 to TRBJ2-1, with 8 bases matching TRBD2. J gave up 2 bases and V 5 bases, and 8 bases lay outside the gene matches. The CDR3 runs 16 residues. CDR1 and CDR2 from the germline V gene are SGHTA and FQGTGA. CDR3 protein: CASSLLAGGTYNEQFF. The CDR3, as DNA: TGTGCCAGCAGCCTTCTCGCGGGAGGAACCTACAATGAGCAGTTCTTC.

CDR3 DNA: TGTGCCAGCAGCTTTCAAGGGGGCACTGGAAACACCATATATTTT. Translated, it gives CASSFQGGTGNTIYF. The rearrangement uses TRBV11-2 and TRBJ1-3, with TRBD1 matching over 7 bases. The CDR3 totals 15 residues. V trimming: 3 bases; J trimming: 2 bases; junction bases outside the gene matches: 4. CDR1 and CDR2 (germline): SGHAT, FQNNGV.